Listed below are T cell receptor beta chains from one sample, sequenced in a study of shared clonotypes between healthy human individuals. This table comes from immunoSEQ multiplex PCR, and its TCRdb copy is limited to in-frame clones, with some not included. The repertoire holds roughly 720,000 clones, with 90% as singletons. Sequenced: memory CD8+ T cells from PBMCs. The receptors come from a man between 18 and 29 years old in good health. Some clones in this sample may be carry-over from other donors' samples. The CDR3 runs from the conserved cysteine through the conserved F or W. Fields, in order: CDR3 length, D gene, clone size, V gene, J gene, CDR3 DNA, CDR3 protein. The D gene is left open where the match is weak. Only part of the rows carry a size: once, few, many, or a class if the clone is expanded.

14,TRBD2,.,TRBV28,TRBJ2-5,TGTGCCAGCAGTCTGGGACTAAGCTCAGAGACCCAGTACTTC,CASSLGLSSETQYF
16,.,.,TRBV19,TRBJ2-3,TGTGCCAGTAGTGTCACGGGCCCTCTTATCACAGATACGCAGTATTTT,CASSVTGPLITDTQYF
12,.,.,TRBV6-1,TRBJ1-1,TGTGCCAGCAGTGGGTGGTTCACTGAAGCTTTCTTT,CASSGWFTEAFF
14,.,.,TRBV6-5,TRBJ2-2,TGTGCCAGCAGCTGGACTGCGAACACCGGGGAGCTGTTTTTT,CASSWTANTGELFF
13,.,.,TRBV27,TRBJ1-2,TGTGCCAGCAGTTTCATCCGACACTCTGGCTACACCTTC,CASSFIRHSGYTF
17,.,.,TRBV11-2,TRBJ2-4,TGTGCCAGTGTCGAAGGTGGGGCCCAGGGGACCAAAAACATTCAGTACTTC,CASVEGGAQGTKNIQYF
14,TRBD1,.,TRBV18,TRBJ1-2,TGTGCCAGCTCAGCCGGGACAGGGGATTATGGCTACACCTTC,CASSAGTGDYGYTF
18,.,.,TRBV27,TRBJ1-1,TGTGCCAGCAGTTTAGGACCGGGGTGGGGGCCCCCAGGCACTGAAGCTTTCTTT,CASSLGPGWGPPGTEAFF
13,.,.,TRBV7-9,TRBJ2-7,TGTGCCAGCAGCCCCAGCGGAACCTACGAGCAGTACTTC,CASSPSGTYEQYF
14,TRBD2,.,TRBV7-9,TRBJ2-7,TGTGCCAGCAGCCCCTCTAGCGGGAGTACTGGGCAGTACTTC,CASSPSSGSTGQYF
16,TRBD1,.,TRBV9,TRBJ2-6,TGTGCCAGCAGCGTTGGGACAGGGGCTGGGGCCAACGTCCTGACTTTC,CASSVGTGAGANVLTF
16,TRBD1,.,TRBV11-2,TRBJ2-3,TGTGCCAGCAGCCCGCTCGAGGGGGCTAGCACAGATACGCAGTATTTT,CASSPLEGASTDTQYF
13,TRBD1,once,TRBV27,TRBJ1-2,TGTGCCAGCACCGGGACAGGCGGGGTCGGCTACACCTTC,CASTGTGGVGYTF
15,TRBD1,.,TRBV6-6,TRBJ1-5,TGTGCCAGCAGGTCACAGGGGGCGGTCGGTCAGCCCCAGCATTTT,CASRSQGAVGQPQHF
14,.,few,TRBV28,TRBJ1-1,TGTGCCAGCAGTTCACCCAGGAGGGGGACTGAAGCTTTCTTT,CASSSPRRGTEAFF
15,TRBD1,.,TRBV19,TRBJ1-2,TGTGCCAGTAACCTATTACCAGGGGGAAGCGGTGACTACACCTTC,CASNLLPGGSGDYTF
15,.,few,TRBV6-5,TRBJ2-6,TGTGCCAGCAGCCCGGAGGGGTATGGGGCCAACGTCCTGACTTTC,CASSPEGYGANVLTF
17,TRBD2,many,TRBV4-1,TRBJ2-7,TGCGCCAGCAGCCAGCACGTCCGTAGCGGGAGCTCCTACGAGCAGTACTTC,CASSQHVRSGSSYEQYF